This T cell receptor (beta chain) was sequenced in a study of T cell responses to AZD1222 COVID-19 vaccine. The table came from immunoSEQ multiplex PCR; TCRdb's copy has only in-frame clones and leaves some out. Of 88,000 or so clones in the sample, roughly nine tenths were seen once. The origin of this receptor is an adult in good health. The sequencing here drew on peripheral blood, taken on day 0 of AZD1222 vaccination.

This chain's CDR3 is CASSRNRNQPQHF. The CDR3 nucleotides are TGTGCCAGCAGCCGTAACCGCAATCAGCCCCAGCATTTT. The gene calls are TRBV7-2 and TRBJ1-5, with no clear D. The V gene lost 5 bases and the J gene lost 2 bases, with 7 bases spanning the gap. CDR1 and CDR2 from the germline V gene are SGHTA and FQGNSA. CDR3 length: 13 residues.